The 21 T cell receptor beta chains listed next were all sequenced from one sample in a study of regulatory T cells in long-lasting Graves disease. Construction of TCR beta libraries relied on iRepertoire HTBI primers and on Arm-PCR targeting CDR3 regions. TCRdb reanalysed the multiplex PCR reads using MiXCR and keeps one entry per CDR3 protein. The top ten hold 29% of the sample, which has fewer than 400,000 distinct CDR3 sequences, about 18% seen once. Time point specified: persistent/refractory GD, antithyroid drugs over 5 years with positive TRAb. PBMCs provided the RNA from which the TCR library was made. Here the sequenced sample was peripheral blood mononuclear cells (PBMCs), taken when the disease was refractory, from a patient treated with antithyroid drugs. The source is a female donor with Graves disease.

The J gene is TRBJ2-3, the V gene TRBV11-2; D gene ambiguous. CDR3 length equals 13 residues. CDR1 and CDR2 (germline): SGHAT, FQNNGV. Deletions cut 1 base from V and 5 bases from J, with 7 bases between. As DNA, the CDR3 is TGTGCCAGCAGCTTAGGCCTCTTAGATACGCAGTATTTT. Protein: CASSLGLLDTQYF.

A word on this clonotype: One junction end does not reproduce the germline sequence, and a read error may be involved. The rearrangement joins TRBV5-1 to TRBJ1-6; TRBD1 aligns across 8 bases. The CDR3 covers 14 residues. CDR1 and CDR2 from the germline V gene are SGHRS and YFSETQ. The DNA of the CDR3 is TGCGCCAGCAGCTTGGCAGGGGGCAATTCACCCCTCCGCTTT. Amino acids: CASSLAGGNSPLRF.

This clonotype was detected many times. The J gene is TRBJ1-5, the V gene TRBV28, with unresolved D. This CDR3 has 15 amino acids. Trimming took 8 bases from V and 6 from J, leaving 20 bases between them. Germline loops: CDR1 MDHEN, CDR2 SYDVKM. CDR3 protein: CASGNFGRVTQPQHF. The CDR3, as DNA: TGTGCCAGCGGGAATTTCGGCCGCGTCACTCAGCCCCAGCATTTT.

This clonotype was counted only a few times. The chain uses TRBV29-1 and TRBJ2-5, with TRBD2 as a possible D gene (6 bases). The germline V gene encodes CDR1 SQVTM and CDR2 ANQGSEA. Trimming took off 4 bases at V and 5 bases at J, with 11 bases between the two ends. There are 12 residues in the CDR3. The CDR3 is CSVARDWETQYF. In DNA form, the CDR3 reads TGCAGCGTTGCCAGGGACTGGGAGACCCAGTACTTC.

The V and J genes are TRBV10-3 and TRBJ1-6; D remains unclear. The germline V gene has CDR1 ENHRY and CDR2 SYGVKD. CDR3 size: 13 residues. V was pared by 3 bases and J by 10 bases, with 10 bases between. The CDR3 DNA reads TGTGCCATCAGTGACCCCGGAGGATCACCCCTCCACTTT. Translation: CAISDPGGSPLHF.

This clonotype came up a few times. CDR3 protein: CASSFTGGHTEAFF. The DNA of the CDR3 is TGTGCCAGCAGCTTCACAGGGGGCCATACTGAAGCTTTCTTT. The chain couples TRBV7-3 to TRBJ1-1; 9 nucleotides agree with TRBD1. V trimming: 3 bases; J trimming: 5 bases; junction bases outside the gene matches: 4. The CDR3 is made up of 14 amino acids. CDR1 and CDR2 (germline): SGHTA, FQGTGA.

This chain joins TRBV20-1 and TRBJ2-7, with TRBD1 identical over 9 bases. V shed 4 bases and J 6 bases; nucleotides not matched to a gene: 7. Germline assignment: CDR1 DFQATT and CDR2 SNEGSKA (reference sequence). This CDR3 spans 13 amino acids. CDR3: CSATGTGPSEQYF. CDR3 in DNA: TGCAGTGCTACCGGGACAGGGCCGAGCGAGCAGTACTTC.

This clonotype was observed at least ten times. The V call is TRBV28, the J call TRBJ2-7, with 11 bases matching TRBD2. V lost 3 bases, J lost 6 bases, and 7 bases stayed unmatched. Germline V gene lookup returns CDR1 MDHEN and CDR2 SYDVKM. The CDR3 extends over 15 amino acids. CDR3 DNA: TGTGCCAGCAGTTTTAGGCTAGCGGGAGGAGGCGAGCAGTACTTC. It yields the protein CASSFRLAGGGEQYF.

Many counts were recorded for this clonotype. This chain links TRBV27 with TRBJ2-7; D not resolved. The V end was cut by 8 bases, the J end by 2 bases, with 16 bases between. Germline CDR1 and CDR2: MNHEY and SMNVEV (reference sequence). The CDR3 is 14 residues long. The DNA of the CDR3 is TGTGCCAGCGGAGACACCGAAGGACCCTACGAGCAGTACTTC. The encoded protein is CASGDTEGPYEQYF.

The chain joins TRBV28 to TRBJ2-7; 8 bases match TRBD1. Trimming cost V 4 bases and J 3 bases; bases outside gene matches: 8. The CDR3 has 15 amino acids. CDR1 is MDHEN and CDR2 is SYDVKM in the germline V gene. CDR3 protein: CASSSPPGTGYEQYF. For the CDR3, the DNA is TGTGCCAGCAGTTCCCCCCCCGGGACAGGCTACGAGCAGTACTTC.

There are many counts of this clonotype. The chain is built from TRBV28 and TRBJ1-2; D unclear. V was trimmed by 7 bases and J by 4 bases, leaving 16 bases between them. This CDR3 has 14 amino acids. Germline V gene lookup returns CDR1 MDHEN and CDR2 SYDVKM. DNA of the CDR3: TGTGCCAGCACCTCAGCCCGGTCTAGCTATGGCTACACCTTC. Translating gives CASTSARSSYGYTF.

This clonotype was counted between two and nine times. This chain links TRBV28 with TRBJ2-2, with TRBD1 matching over 8 bases. CDR3 length equals 15 residues. Germline loops: CDR1 MDHEN, CDR2 SYDVKM. After removal of 6 bases from V and 4 bases from J, the junction contained 7 bases not matched to a gene. The CDR3 DNA sequence: TGTGCCAGCAGCCCTGGACAGGGCGGCACCGGGGAGCTGTTTTTT. It translates to CASSPGQGGTGELFF.

Many counts were recorded for this clonotype. The V and J genes are TRBV12-3 or TRBV12-4 and TRBJ1-1; tentative D call: TRBD1 (5 bases). CDR3 length equals 12 residues. Trimming removed 2 bases at V and 8 bases at J, with 9 bases between. The CDR3 region is CASSLRRQEAFF. The CDR3 coding sequence is TGTGCCAGCAGTTTACGTCGACAGGAAGCTTTCTTT.

This clonotype has a handful of counts. The CDR3 does not end in the conserved phenylalanine or tryptophan, so this is likely a read error. The chain joins TRBV29-1 to TRBJ1-1, with D possibly matching TRBD1 (5 bases). CDR3 length: 15 residues. Germline V gene sequence: CDR1 SQVTM, CDR2 ANQGSEA. Trimming removed 8 bases at V and 5 bases at J, with 24 bases between. CDR3 sequence reads: CSIFREGTSLTEAFL. CDR3 coding DNA: TGCAGCATATTCCGGGAGGGGACCTCGCTAACTGAAGCTTTCCTT.

This clonotype was seen repeatedly, ten times or more. The rearrangement links TRBV2 to TRBJ2-7, with TRBD1 matching over 7 bases. Germline CDR1 reads SNHLY; CDR2 reads FYNNEI. The length of the CDR3 is 13 residues. V shed 7 bases and J 1 base; nucleotides not matched to a gene: 4. CDR3 in amino acids: CASNDRVSYEQYF. The CDR3 DNA is TGTGCCAGCAATGACAGGGTTTCCTACGAGCAGTACTTC.

The sample holds many counts of this clonotype. The genes are TRBV12-3 or TRBV12-4 and TRBJ1-5; D uncertain. The CDR3 has 13 amino acids. Deletions cut 3 bases from V and 3 bases from J, with 6 bases between. The CDR3 spells CASSLETNQPQHF. CDR3 in DNA: TGTGCCAGCAGTTTGGAGACCAATCAGCCCCAGCATTTT.

This clonotype was detected many times. The V gene is TRBV27, the J gene TRBJ2-5, with a possible D match to TRBD1 (6 bases). Germline lookup yields CDR1 MNHEY and CDR2 SMNVEV (reference sequence). V lost 6 bases to trimming and J lost 1 base, with 15 bases between them. This CDR3 has 15 residues. CDR3 DNA sequence: TGTGCCAGCAGCCCCAGGGGTGTCCGCCAAGAGACCCAGTACTTC. Translating gives CASSPRGVRQETQYF.

The V call is TRBV20-1, the J call TRBJ2-7, with 7 bases lining up with TRBD2. The CDR3 spans 15 residues. Trimming cost V 0 bases and J 0 bases; bases outside gene matches: 5. Germline CDR1 and CDR2: DFQATT and SNEGSKA (reference sequence). CDR3 sequence (DNA): TGCAGTGCTAGAGATGGGGGGGAGGTCTCCTACGAGCAGTACTTC. Translation gives CSARDGGEVSYEQYF.

This clonotype showed up many times. The V call is TRBV14, the J call TRBJ1-1; TRBD1 matches at 7 bases. J was trimmed by 4 bases and V by 4 bases; bases with no gene match: 15. Germline values: CDR1 SGHDN, CDR2 FVKESK. The CDR3 runs 17 residues. The DNA for the CDR3 is TGTGCCAGCAGCCCGTGGCTTAGGGGGCCTAAGGGCACTGAAGCTTTCTTT. Translated: CASSPWLRGPKGTEAFF. Supplemented by reference TRBV14 and TRBJ1-1, the full variable domain reads EAGVTQFPSHSVIEKGQTVTLRCDPISGHDNLYWYRRVMGKEIKFLLHFVKESKQDESGMPNNRFLAERTGGTYSTLKVQPAELEDSGVYFCASSPWLRGPKGTEAFFGQGTRLTVV.

This clonotype was detected many times. This sequence joins TRBV11-2 and TRBJ2-7; 7 bases are shared with TRBD2. J lost 4 bases, V lost 2 bases, and 8 bases had no gene match. Germline loops: CDR1 SGHAT, CDR2 FQNNGV. The CDR3 has 15 residues. CDR3 amino acids: CASSLFPGTKYEQYF. In DNA, the CDR3 is TGTGCCAGCAGCTTATTCCCCGGGACTAAGTACGAGCAGTACTTC.

This clonotype was detected many times. The chain carries TRBV12-3 or TRBV12-4 and TRBJ2-7, with 9 bases that match TRBD2. This CDR3 has 18 amino acids. V shed 3 bases and J 3 bases; nucleotides not matched to a gene: 15. The DNA of the CDR3 is TGTGCCAGCAGTTTGGCAATGATAGCGGGAGTTTGGGTCTACGAGCAGTACTTC. This translates into CASSLAMIAGVWVYEQYF.